Shown below are 13 T cell receptor beta chains from a single sample sequenced in a study of T cell changes during pregnancy in multiple sclerosis. Only in-frame clones appear in the TCRdb table, and some are missing; sequencing was by immunoSEQ multiplex PCR. The data contain roughly 97,000 clones, 90% of them seen just once; the ten biggest clones take up approximately 0.76%. The sequencing here drew on peripheral blood, taken in the second trimester of pregnancy. These receptor sequences come from a female donor in good health, enrolled as a control in a pregnancy study.

The J gene is TRBJ2-7, the V gene TRBV2, with 7 bases lining up with TRBD1. The junction had 10 bases not matched to a gene; V was cut back by 5 bases and J by 6 bases. The CDR3 is 14 amino acids. CDR1 is SNHLY, CDR2 FYNNEI, per germline. The CDR3 nucleotides read TGTGCCAGCAGTTTCAGGGGGAAGTCTTCCGAGCAGTACTTC. Encoded protein: CASSFRGKSSEQYF.

The chain combines TRBV5-1 with TRBJ1-2; D might be TRBD1 (6 bases). The germline V gene has CDR1 SGHRS and CDR2 YFSETQ. Trimming left V 5 bases short and J 4 bases short, with 18 bases between. This CDR3 comprises 15 residues. The CDR3 reads CASSPELTGAYGYTF. The CDR3 DNA sequence: TGCGCCAGCAGTCCAGAATTGACAGGAGCCTATGGCTACACCTTC.

DNA of the CDR3: TGTGCCAGCACCCCGCTAGCGGAGATCTACGAGCAGTACTTC. Translation: CASTPLAEIYEQYF. The V and J genes are TRBV28 and TRBJ2-7; 7 bases fit TRBD2. V lost 7 bases and J lost 3; bases outside the gene matches: 9. The CDR3 totals 14 residues. Germline CDR1 is MDHEN and CDR2 is SYDVKM. The full variable domain, in which reference TRBV28 and TRBJ2-7 provide the parts outside the CDR3, is DVKVTQSSRYLVKRTGEKVFLECVQDMDHENMFWYRQDPGLGLRLIYFSYDVKMKEKGDIPEGYSVSREKKERFSLILESASTNQTSMYLCASTPLAEIYEQYFGPGTRLTVT.

V is TRBV4-2 and J is TRBJ1-1, with a tentative D call TRBD1 (5 bases). The V end lost 3 bases, the J end lost 4 bases, and 15 bases lay between the germline ends. CDR3 length: 15 amino acids. Germline V gene sequence: CDR1 LGHNA, CDR2 YNFKEQ. The CDR3 nucleotides read TGTGCCAGCAGCCAGGGGGGAATGTGGGCCACTGAAGCTTTCTTT. Encoded protein: CASSQGGMWATEAFF.

CDR3 region: CASSWQGGTEAFF. The CDR3 coding sequence is TGTGCCAGCAGTTGGCAGGGGGGCACTGAAGCTTTCTTT. The chain is built from TRBV28 and TRBJ1-1, with 7 bases lining up with TRBD1. Germline lookup yields CDR1 MDHEN and CDR2 SYDVKM. Losses at the gene ends were 4 bases for V and 4 bases for J; bases not matched to a gene: 3. This CDR3 region has 13 residues.

V is TRBV7-2 and J is TRBJ1-1, with 9 bases fitting TRBD1. The CDR3 sequence is 13 residues long. Germline values: CDR1 SGHTA, CDR2 FQGNSA. With V trimmed by 4 bases and J by 11 bases, 8 bases remained unmatched. The CDR3 here is CASSSGQGYEAFF. The CDR3 nucleotides read TGTGCCAGCAGCTCCGGACAGGGGTATGAGGCTTTCTTT.

J is TRBJ2-1 and V is TRBV7-2, with a possible D match to TRBD2 (7 bases). The germline V and J ends were trimmed by 1 base and 10 bases, with 14 bases remaining between them. Germline assignment: CDR1 SGHTA and CDR2 FQGNSA. This CDR3 comprises 14 residues. This CDR3 is CASSLEGGGPEQFF. The CDR3, as DNA: TGTGCCAGCAGCTTAGAGGGCGGGGGCCCGGAGCAGTTCTTC.

In its sample, this clone was seen once. The chain recombines TRBV28 with TRBJ2-7, with D possibly TRBD1 on 6 matching bases. CDR3 length: 15 residues. The V gene's germline CDR1 is MDHEN and CDR2 SYDVKM. Trimming removed 6 bases from V and 1 base from J, with 16 bases in between. CDR3 DNA sequence: TGTGCCAGCAGAACCTCCAGGGGTAGATCCTACGAGCAGTACTTC. This gives the protein CASRTSRGRSYEQYF.

V usage is TRBV18 and J usage is TRBJ2-2; 7 positions agree with TRBD1. The CDR3 covers 16 residues. Trimming cost V 0 bases and J 4 bases; bases outside gene matches: 5. The germline V gene encodes CDR1 KGHSH and CDR2 LQKENI. The CDR3 is CASSPPGTDFTGELFF. The CDR3, as DNA: TGTGCCAGCTCACCACCCGGGACAGACTTCACCGGGGAGCTGTTTTTT.

The chain has TRBV6-6 and TRBJ2-7; 7 positions match TRBD1. The trim removed 3 bases at V and 3 bases at J, leaving 8 bases unmatched. The length of the CDR3 is 15 residues. Germline-derived CDR1 and CDR2 are MNHNY and SVGAGI (reference sequence). The CDR3 here is CASSYLTGENYEQYF. In DNA form, the CDR3 reads TGTGCCAGCAGTTATTTAACAGGGGAAAACTACGAGCAGTACTTC.

V and J are TRBV25-1 and TRBJ1-5, with unresolved D. This CDR3 region has 15 residues. Germline V gene lookup returns CDR1 MGHDK and CDR2 SYGVNS. The V end lost 6 bases, the J end lost 4 bases, and 16 bases lay between the germline ends. The DNA for the CDR3 is TGTGCCAGCAGGGACTCGGGCCCGGCAAATCAGCCCCAGCATTTT. It translates to CASRDSGPANQPQHF.

V usage is TRBV9 and J usage is TRBJ2-1; 7 nucleotides agree with TRBD2. Unmatched junction bases numbered 11, after V lost 1 base and J lost 13 bases. This CDR3 has 14 amino acids. CDR1 is SGDLS and CDR2 is YYNGEE in the germline V gene. The CDR3 DNA follows: TGTGCCAGCAGCGTACAGACTAGCCAGGAGGGTCAGTTCTTC. This encodes CASSVQTSQEGQFF.

The V gene is TRBV29-1, the J gene TRBJ2-2; 8 bases agree with TRBD1. The CDR3 totals 13 residues. Unmatched junction bases numbered 4, after V lost 5 bases and J lost 5 bases. Germline lookup yields CDR1 SQVTM and CDR2 ANQGSEA. CDR3 sequence: CSVQTGGTGELFF. The CDR3, as DNA: TGCAGCGTTCAAACAGGGGGAACCGGGGAGCTGTTTTTT.